The entry below describes one TCR beta chain. Its antigen remains unknown. The data derive from a study of cytomegalovirus exposure and HLA in healthy donors. Study-wide findings and caveats: Published work reported that the classifier diagnosed cytomegalovirus status with high specificity and sensitivity. There were some public TCRs occurring in many donors, but most TCR sequences were rare. Analyzed later, association rates of TCRs varied across HLA loci, with DRB1 most and HLA-C fewest. With later analysis, a missense DCLRE1C variant became linked to TCR beta V- and J-gene trimming.

The CDR3 covers 16 residues. Trimming cost V 0 bases and J 9 bases; bases outside gene matches: 11. Germline loops: CDR1 MNHEY, CDR2 SVGAGI. PCR involved 60 Vbeta and 13 Jbeta primers. Method: immunoSEQ multiplex PCR; TCRdb's copy keeps in-frame clones and lacks some. The profile shows around 150,000 clones, over 80% of them singletons. The chain uses TRBV6-5 and TRBJ2-1; 7 bases agree with TRBD2. The TCR sequence derives from a girl aged 5 to 17 in good health and CMV-seropositive. Sequencing was done on a sample of PBMCs. The CDR3: CASSYSPGRAWGEQFF. CDR3 in DNA: TGTGCCAGCAGTTACTCGCCGGGGAGGGCCTGGGGTGAGCAGTTCTTC.